These T cell receptor beta chains were read from a single sample in a study of molecular identifiers for immune sequencing clone quantification. TCRdb reanalysed the PCR reads using MiXCR and keeps one entry per CDR3 protein. Here the sample spans around 480,000 distinct CDR3 sequences, roughly a fifth being singletons. The specimen sequenced was naive CD8+ T cells from blood, with Jurkat cell RNA spiked in. The receptors come from a human donor in good health. Some libraries in this study had Jurkat cell RNA spiked in. Both conserved end residues are part of each CDR3. A D gene is named only where the DNA matches it firmly. A clone size is listed for some rows: how often the clone was seen (once, few, many), or a class if it is expanded.

v_gene	abundance	d_gene	j_gene	CDR3nt	CDR3aa
TRBV19	NA	TRBD1	TRBJ2-2	TGTGCCAGTACCCCACCTGTGACCGGGACAGGGCGCGCCGGGGAGCTGTTTTTT	CASTPPVTGTGRAGELFF
TRBV7-2	many	TRBD2	TRBJ2-1	TGTGCCAGCAGCTTAACGGGAGGGCCAGTTGAGCAGTTCTTC	CASSLTGGPVEQFF
TRBV6-6	few	NA	TRBJ2-5	TGTGCCAGCAGTTACTCGAGGGGGGACGGAGAGACCCAGTACTTC	CASSYSRGDGETQYF
TRBV20-1	few	TRBD1	TRBJ1-3	TGCAGTGCTAGTGAGGGGGCAAAGCGAGGTTTTGGAAACACCATATATTTT	CSASEGAKRGFGNTIYF
TRBV7-2	few	NA	TRBJ1-1	TGTGCCAGCGGCTCCTGGGGGCGGACTGAAGCTTTCTTT	CASGSWGRTEAFF
TRBV7-9	many	NA	TRBJ1-3	TGTGCCAGCAGCTCCAGGGGAGGAACTGGAAACACCATATATTTT	CASSSRGGTGNTIYF
TRBV6-5	many	NA	TRBJ1-5	TGTGCCAGCAGCACACAGCGTCAGCCCCAGCATTTT	CASSTQRQPQHF
TRBV6-5	NA	NA	TRBJ1-6	TGTGCCAGCAGTGATCCGGGGGGCTCCTATAATTCACCCCTCCACTTT	CASSDPGGSYNSPLHF
TRBV30	NA	NA	TRBJ1-1	TGTGCCTGGACCTCAGGCGGGCAGTTTGAAGCTCTCTTT	CAWTSGGQFEALF
TRBV2	NA	TRBD1	TRBJ1-6	TGTGCCAGCAGACCCGGGACAGGGGACTCACCCCTCCACTTT	CASRPGTGDSPLHF
TRBV4-3	many	NA	TRBJ2-3	TGCGCCAGCAGCCAAGTTTTAGCGTATAGCACAGATACGCAGTATTTT	CASSQVLAYSTDTQYF
TRBV21-1	NA	NA	TRBJ1-3	TGTGCCAGCAGCAAATCACTTTGTGGAAACACCATATATTTT	CASSKSLCGNTIYF
TRBV7-9	many	NA	TRBJ2-7	TGTGCCAGCAGCTTATCCGGGGGCTGGTACGAGCAGTACTTC	CASSLSGGWYEQYF
TRBV6-6	few	NA	TRBJ2-7	TGTGCCAGCAGTTACTCGGGGGGTGGGGCCCCTAGCGAGCAGTACTTC	CASSYSGGGAPSEQYF
TRBV29-1	many	TRBD1	TRBJ2-3	TGCAGCGTTGAAACTCGGGAGTCCGGGGACAGGTCCTACACAGATACGCAGTATTTT	CSVETRESGDRSYTDTQYF
TRBV30	NA	NA	TRBJ1-1	TGTGCCTGGAGTCGGGAAAGTGTTGAAGCTTTCTTT	CAWSRESVEAFF
TRBV27	NA	NA	TRBJ1-5	TGTGCCAGCAGTTTTAGTGGGAGCAATCAGCCCCAGCATTTT	CASSFSGSNQPQHF
TRBV6-2/TRBV6-3	NA	NA	TRBJ2-7	TGTGCCAGTGGCCCTGTTTTAACCTACGAGCAGTACTTC	CASGPVLTYEQYF
TRBV3-1	NA	NA	TRBJ1-5	TGTGCCAGCAGCCAAGGCTCAGGGTGGTATAGCAATCAGCCCCAGCATTTT	CASSQGSGWYSNQPQHF
TRBV7-9	NA	TRBD1	TRBJ1-1	TGTGCCAGCAGCTCAGACAGGGTGGAAGCTTTCTTT	CASSSDRVEAFF
TRBV27	many	NA	TRBJ2-1	TGTGCCAGCAGTCCTCCTAGAGTAGCATTGCCCAATGAGCAGTTCTTC	CASSPPRVALPNEQFF
TRBV6-2/TRBV6-3	NA	TRBD2	TRBJ2-3	TGTGCCAGCAGTCCCGGACTAGCGGGGCCAGATACGCAGTATTTT	CASSPGLAGPDTQYF
TRBV7-2	NA	TRBD2	TRBJ2-2	TGTGCCAGCAGCTGGACTAGCGGGGGGGAGAACACCAGGGAGCTGTTTTTT	CASSWTSGGENTRELFF
TRBV28	few	TRBD1	TRBJ1-5	TGTGCCAGCAGGGAACAGGGGACTAGCAATCAGCCCCAGCATTTT	CASREQGTSNQPQHF
TRBV9	once	TRBD2	TRBJ2-1	TGTGCCAGCAGCGTAGGACTAGCGAGACCTGAGGATGGGCAGCTCTTC	CASSVGLARPEDGQLF